Below, 13 T cell receptor beta chains from the same sample are listed, as sequenced in a study of blood T cells in healthy people across ages. Using a J-beta primer mix together with a sample-barcoded 5' primer, a second PCR was run for roughly 6 to 11 cycles. TCRdb fed the 5' RACE reads into MiXCR, producing one record per CDR3 protein. This table has approximately 850,000 distinct CDR3 sequences, approximately 44% appearing once. The sequenced sample consisted of blood. All receptors come from a man aged 55 to 70 in good health.

The chain uses TRBV23-1 and TRBJ1-1, with D unresolved. TRBV23-1 is identified as an open reading frame with a role that is uncertain. V was trimmed by 6 bases and J by 5 bases, leaving 13 bases between them. The CDR3 covers 13 residues. The CDR3 spells CASSRMGLTEAFF. The CDR3, as DNA: TGCGCCAGCAGCCGGATGGGCTTGACTGAAGCTTTCTTT.

The chain links TRBV4-2 to TRBJ2-5; D tentatively fits TRBD1 or TRBD2 (5 bases each). CDR1 is LGHNA and CDR2 is YNFKEQ in the germline V gene. CDR3 length equals 15 residues. V lost 4 bases, J lost 2 bases, and 14 bases lay in between. CDR3 protein: CASSRRTGPQETQYF. In nucleotides, the CDR3 is TGTGCCAGCAGCCGGAGGACGGGACCACAAGAGACCCAGTACTTC.

The V call is TRBV3-1, the J call TRBJ2-1, with unresolved D. Deletions cut 3 bases from V and 2 bases from J, with 14 bases between. Germline V CDR1 and CDR2: LGHDT, YNNKEL (reference sequence). This CDR3 contains 16 residues. The CDR3 is CASSHLGRRAYNEQFF. As DNA, the CDR3 is TGTGCCAGCAGCCACCTAGGTCGGAGAGCCTACAATGAGCAGTTCTTC.

The rearrangement uses TRBV20-1 and TRBJ2-1; weak D call: TRBD2 (7 bases). The CDR3 extends over 14 amino acids. Germline V gene sequence: CDR1 DFQATT, CDR2 SNEGSKA (reference sequence). Between the trimmed V and J ends, which lost 6 bases and 13 bases, there was a span of 25 bases. As DNA, the CDR3 is TGCAGTGCGCCTCCGGGGGGCCGATTAGAGACCCAGTTCTTC. Protein: CSAPPGGRLETQFF.

This chain uses TRBV20-1 with TRBJ1-5; no firm D call. CDR1 and CDR2 (germline): DFQATT, SNEGSKA (reference sequence). This CDR3 is 13 amino acids long. V was pared by 5 bases and J by 7 bases, with 15 bases between. The CDR3 DNA reads as TGCAGTGCTCCGGGTCAGATGGGGCAGCCCCAGCATTTT. The encoded protein is CSAPGQMGQPQHF.

The chain is built from TRBV6-1 and TRBJ2-7, with D perhaps assigned TRBD1 or TRBD2 (6 bases each). The last part of the DNA fits TRBJ2-5 better; the J call may be wrong. The CDR3 consists of 13 residues. Germline V gene lookup returns CDR1 MNHNS and CDR2 SASEGT. CDR3 DNA: TGTGCCAGCTTCGACGGGGGCGGAGAGACCCAGTACTTC. Translating it yields CASFDGGGETQYF.

The chain carries TRBV6-5 and TRBJ1-6; 7 nucleotides agree with TRBD1. Germline CDR1 reads MNHEY; CDR2 reads SVGAGI. This CDR3 comprises 13 residues. Trimming took 5 bases from V and 10 from J; bases not matched to a gene: 5. The CDR3 region is CASSQTGSSPLHF. Here the CDR3 DNA reads TGTGCCAGCAGTCAGACAGGGTCATCACCCCTCCACTTT.

This clonotype was seen only a few times. The J gene is TRBJ2-3, the V gene TRBV28; a weak D match, TRBD2 (6 bases). CDR1 MDHEN and CDR2 SYDVKM come from the germline V gene. V lost 6 bases and J 3 bases, leaving 13 bases between the germline ends. CDR3 length: 14 residues. The CDR3 reads CASRNYGGTDTQYF. In DNA, the CDR3 is TGTGCCAGCAGAAATTACGGGGGTACAGATACGCAGTATTTT.

This chain connects TRBV29-1 to TRBJ2-1; D tentatively fits TRBD1 or TRBD2 (5 bases each). Trimming took off 8 bases at V and 9 bases at J, with 20 bases between the two ends. Germline values: CDR1 SQVTM, CDR2 ANQGSEA. The CDR3 spans 13 residues. Written as DNA, the CDR3 is TGCAGCACCGACTACCAGGGTTTGAGTGAGCAGTTCTTC. It encodes CSTDYQGLSEQFF.

V gene TRBV3-1 combines with J gene TRBJ1-5, with unresolved D. Deletions cut 4 bases from V and 11 bases from J, with 24 bases between. This CDR3 is 16 amino acids long. Per the germline V gene, CDR1 is LGHDT and CDR2 is YNNKEL (reference sequence). This chain's CDR3 is CASSPSTRTQRGAQHF. The CDR3 bases are TGTGCCAGCAGCCCATCCACCAGGACCCAGCGCGGGGCCCAGCATTTT.

The chain recombines TRBV28 with TRBJ2-1; 8 bases fit TRBD2. Germline V CDR1 and CDR2: MDHEN, SYDVKM. The trim removed 4 bases at V and 6 bases at J, leaving 8 bases unmatched. The CDR3 covers 15 residues. The CDR3: CASSSLGGAFNEQFF. In DNA form, the CDR3 reads TGTGCCAGCAGTTCTCTCGGGGGGGCCTTCAATGAGCAGTTCTTC.

This clonotype was found a few times. The chain is built from TRBV7-2 and TRBJ2-7; 8 nucleotides align to TRBD2. The CDR3 is 16 residues long. Germline-derived CDR1 and CDR2 are SGHTA and FQGNSA. J was trimmed by 6 bases and V by 1 base; bases with no gene match: 11. The CDR3 loop reads CASSLVSRGGLGEQYF. CDR3 nucleotide sequence: TGTGCCAGCAGCTTAGTTTCTCGGGGGGGCCTTGGCGAGCAGTACTTC.

The chain is built from TRBV20-1 and TRBJ2-3, with D unclear. Germline CDR1 and CDR2: DFQATT and SNEGSKA (reference sequence). V was cut by 5 bases and J by 5 bases, with 11 bases left in between. CDR3 length: 12 amino acids. The CDR3 DNA is TGCAGTGCTCCCGGGTCGGTAGATACGCAGTATTTT. Protein sequence: CSAPGSVDTQYF.